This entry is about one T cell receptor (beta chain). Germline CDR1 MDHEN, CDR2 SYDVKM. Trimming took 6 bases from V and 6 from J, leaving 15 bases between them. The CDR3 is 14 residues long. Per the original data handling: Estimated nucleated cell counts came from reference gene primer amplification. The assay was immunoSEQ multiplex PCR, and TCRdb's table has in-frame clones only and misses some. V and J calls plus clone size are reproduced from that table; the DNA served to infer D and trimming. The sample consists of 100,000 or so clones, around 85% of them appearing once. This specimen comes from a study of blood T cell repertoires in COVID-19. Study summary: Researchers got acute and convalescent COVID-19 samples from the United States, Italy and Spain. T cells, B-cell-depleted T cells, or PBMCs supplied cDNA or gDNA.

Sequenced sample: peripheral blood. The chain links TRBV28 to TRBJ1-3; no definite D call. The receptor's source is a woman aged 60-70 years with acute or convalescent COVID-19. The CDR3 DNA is TGTGCCAGCAGCCCACCAGGCGTCGCAAACACCATATATTTT. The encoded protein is CASSPPGVANTIYF.